The clone carrying this T cell receptor (beta chain) was seen a single time. This sample was taken from a study of cytomegalovirus exposure and HLA in healthy donors. Germline V gives CDR1 SGDLS, CDR2 YYNGEE. V dropped 4 bases and J dropped 6 bases, with 19 bases sitting between them. The CDR3 contains 15 residues. PCR amplification relied on 60 Vbeta primers (plus 13 Jbeta primers). Only in-frame clones appear in the TCRdb table, and some are missing; sequencing was by immunoSEQ multiplex PCR. The repertoire holds tens of thousands of clones, 90% to 95% seen once, with approximately 2.6% in the top ten.

The sequenced sample consisted of PBMCs. The clonotype was recovered from a woman under 30 in good health and CMV-seronegative. The chain links TRBV9 to TRBJ1-1, with D perhaps TRBD1 (6 bases). CDR3 nucleotide sequence: TGTGCCAGCAGCCCCCAGGGGAATAGGGACGCTGAAGCTTTCTTT. Encoded protein: CASSPQGNRDAEAFF.